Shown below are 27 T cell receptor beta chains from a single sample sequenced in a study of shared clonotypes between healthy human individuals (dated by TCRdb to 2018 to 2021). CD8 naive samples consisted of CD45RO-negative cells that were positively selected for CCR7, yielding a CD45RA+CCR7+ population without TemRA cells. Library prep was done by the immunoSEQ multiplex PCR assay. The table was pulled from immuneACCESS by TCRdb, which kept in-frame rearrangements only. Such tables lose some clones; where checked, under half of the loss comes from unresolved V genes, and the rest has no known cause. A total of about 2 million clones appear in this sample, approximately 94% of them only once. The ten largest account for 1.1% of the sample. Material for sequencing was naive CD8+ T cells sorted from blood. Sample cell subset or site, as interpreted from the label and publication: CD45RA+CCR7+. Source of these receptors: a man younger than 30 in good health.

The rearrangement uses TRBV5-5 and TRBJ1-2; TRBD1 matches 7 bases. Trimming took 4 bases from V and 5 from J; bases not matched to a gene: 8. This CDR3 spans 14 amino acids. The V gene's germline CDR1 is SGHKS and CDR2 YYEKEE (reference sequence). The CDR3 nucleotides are TGTGCCAGCAGCCCTTCAGGGGGGATATATGGCTACACCTTC. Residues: CASSPSGGIYGYTF.

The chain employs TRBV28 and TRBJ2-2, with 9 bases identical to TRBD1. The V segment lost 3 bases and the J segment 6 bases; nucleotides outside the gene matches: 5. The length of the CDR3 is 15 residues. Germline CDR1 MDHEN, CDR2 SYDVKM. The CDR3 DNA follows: TGTGCCAGCAGTTTGGGGACAGGGATTCCCGGGGAGCTGTTTTTT. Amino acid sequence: CASSLGTGIPGELFF.

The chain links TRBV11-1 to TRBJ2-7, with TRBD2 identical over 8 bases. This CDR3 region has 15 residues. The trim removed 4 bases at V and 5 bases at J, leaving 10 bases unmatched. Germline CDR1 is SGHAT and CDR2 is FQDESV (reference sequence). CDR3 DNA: TGTGCCAGCAGCTGGGACTTAGCGGGGAGGGACGAGCAGTACTTC. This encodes CASSWDLAGRDEQYF.

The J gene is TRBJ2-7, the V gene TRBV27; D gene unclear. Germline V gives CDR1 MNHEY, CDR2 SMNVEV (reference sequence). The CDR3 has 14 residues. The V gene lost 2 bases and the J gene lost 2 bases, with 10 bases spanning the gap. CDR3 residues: CASSLTNSAYEQYF. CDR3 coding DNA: TGTGCCAGCAGTTTAACCAACAGTGCCTACGAGCAGTACTTC.

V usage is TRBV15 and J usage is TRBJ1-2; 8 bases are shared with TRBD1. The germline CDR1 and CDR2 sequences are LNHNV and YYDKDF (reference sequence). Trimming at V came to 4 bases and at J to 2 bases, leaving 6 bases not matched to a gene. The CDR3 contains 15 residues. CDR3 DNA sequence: TGTGCCACCAGCACCGACAGGGGAGTAAACTATGGCTACACCTTC. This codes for CATSTDRGVNYGYTF.

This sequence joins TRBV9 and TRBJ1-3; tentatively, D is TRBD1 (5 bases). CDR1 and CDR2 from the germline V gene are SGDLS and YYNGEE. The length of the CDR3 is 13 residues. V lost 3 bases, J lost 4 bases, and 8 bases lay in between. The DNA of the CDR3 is TGTGCCAGCAGCGGTGGGGGAGGAAACACCATATATTTT. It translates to CASSGGGGNTIYF.

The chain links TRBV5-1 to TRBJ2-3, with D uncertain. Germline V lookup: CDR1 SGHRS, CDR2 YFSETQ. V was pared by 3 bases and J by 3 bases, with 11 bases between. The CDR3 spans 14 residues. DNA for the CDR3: TGCGCCAGCAGCTCCGCTGAAGTAACAGATACGCAGTATTTT. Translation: CASSSAEVTDTQYF.

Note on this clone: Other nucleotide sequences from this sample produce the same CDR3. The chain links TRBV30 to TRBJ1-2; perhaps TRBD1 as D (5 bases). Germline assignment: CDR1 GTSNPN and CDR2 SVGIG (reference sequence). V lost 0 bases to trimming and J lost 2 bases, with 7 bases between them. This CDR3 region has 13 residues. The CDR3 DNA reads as TGTGCCTGGAGTGTAGGGGCGAACTATGGCTACACCTTC. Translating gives CAWSVGANYGYTF.

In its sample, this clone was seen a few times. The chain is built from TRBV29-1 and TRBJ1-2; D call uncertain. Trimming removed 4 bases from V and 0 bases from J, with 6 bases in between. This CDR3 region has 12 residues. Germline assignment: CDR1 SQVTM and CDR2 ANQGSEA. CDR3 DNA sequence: TGCAGCGTTGTGCGGTCTAACTATGGCTACACCTTC. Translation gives CSVVRSNYGYTF.

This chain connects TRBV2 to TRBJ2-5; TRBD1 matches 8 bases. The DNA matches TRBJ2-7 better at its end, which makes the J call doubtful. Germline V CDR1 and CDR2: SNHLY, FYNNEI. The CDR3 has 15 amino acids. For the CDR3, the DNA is TGTGCCAGCAGAGTGGACAGGGACCTTTTCTACGAGCAGTACTTC. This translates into CASRVDRDLFYEQYF.

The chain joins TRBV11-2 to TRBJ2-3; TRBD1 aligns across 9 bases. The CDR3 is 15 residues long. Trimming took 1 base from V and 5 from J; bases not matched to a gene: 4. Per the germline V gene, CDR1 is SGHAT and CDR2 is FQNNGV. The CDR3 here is CASSLVGGQGDTQYF. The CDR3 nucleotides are TGTGCCAGCAGCTTAGTGGGGGGACAGGGAGATACGCAGTATTTT.

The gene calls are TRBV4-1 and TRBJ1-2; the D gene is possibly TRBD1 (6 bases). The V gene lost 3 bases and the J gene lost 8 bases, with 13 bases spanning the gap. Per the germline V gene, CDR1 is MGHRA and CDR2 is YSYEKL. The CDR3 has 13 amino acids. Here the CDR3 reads CASSQLGGPGYTF. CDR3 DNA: TGCGCCAGCAGCCAGTTAGGGGGACCGGGCTACACCTTC.

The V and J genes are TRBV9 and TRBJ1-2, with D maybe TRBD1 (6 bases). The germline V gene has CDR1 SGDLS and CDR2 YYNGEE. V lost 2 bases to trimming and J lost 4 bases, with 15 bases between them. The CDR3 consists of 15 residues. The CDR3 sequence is CASSVFMDSTYGYTF. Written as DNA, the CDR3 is TGTGCCAGCAGCGTGTTCATGGACAGCACCTATGGCTACACCTTC.

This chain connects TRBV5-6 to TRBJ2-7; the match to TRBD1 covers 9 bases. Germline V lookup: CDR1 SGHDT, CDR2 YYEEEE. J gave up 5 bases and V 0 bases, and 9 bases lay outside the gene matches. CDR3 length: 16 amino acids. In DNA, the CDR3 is TGTGCCAGCAGCTTGGGTATGGGACAGGGAATCCACGAGCAGTACTTC. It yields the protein CASSLGMGQGIHEQYF.

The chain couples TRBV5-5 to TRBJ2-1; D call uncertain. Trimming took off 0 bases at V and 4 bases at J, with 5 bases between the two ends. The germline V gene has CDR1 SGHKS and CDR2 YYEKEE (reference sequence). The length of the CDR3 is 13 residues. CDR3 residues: CASSLEAYNEQFF. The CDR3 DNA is TGTGCCAGCAGCTTGGAAGCTTACAATGAGCAGTTCTTC.

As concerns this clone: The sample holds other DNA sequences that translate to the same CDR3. CDR3: CASSEILAGEETQYF. In DNA form, the CDR3 reads TGCGCCAGCAGTGAGATCCTAGCGGGAGAAGAGACCCAGTACTTC. The genes are TRBV10-2 and TRBJ2-5; 10 bases line up with TRBD2. CDR3 length equals 15 residues. Per germline, CDR1 WSHSY and CDR2 SAAADI. V gave up 2 bases and J gave up 3 bases; unmatched junction bases: 3.

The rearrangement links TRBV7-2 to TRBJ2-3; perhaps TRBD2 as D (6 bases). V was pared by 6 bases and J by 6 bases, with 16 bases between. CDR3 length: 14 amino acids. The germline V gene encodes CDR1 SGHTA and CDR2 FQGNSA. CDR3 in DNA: TGTGCCAGCAGTTATCGGGGGTTTGTCGATACGCAGTATTTT. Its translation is CASSYRGFVDTQYF.

CDR3 protein: CASSLLSEATNEKLFF. The CDR3 DNA is TGTGCCAGCAGCTTGTTGTCGGAGGCAACTAATGAAAAACTGTTTTTT. The V call is TRBV5-6, the J call TRBJ1-4; D is ambiguous. CDR3 length: 16 residues. Germline V gene data show CDR1 as SGHDT and CDR2 as YYEEEE. V was trimmed by 1 base and J by 0 bases, leaving 10 bases between them.

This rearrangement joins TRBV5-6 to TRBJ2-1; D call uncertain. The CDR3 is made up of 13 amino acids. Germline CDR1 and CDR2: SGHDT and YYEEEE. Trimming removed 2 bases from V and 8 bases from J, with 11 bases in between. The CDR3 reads CASSFLGKDEQFF. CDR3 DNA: TGTGCCAGCAGCTTCCTAGGAAAGGATGAGCAGTTCTTC.

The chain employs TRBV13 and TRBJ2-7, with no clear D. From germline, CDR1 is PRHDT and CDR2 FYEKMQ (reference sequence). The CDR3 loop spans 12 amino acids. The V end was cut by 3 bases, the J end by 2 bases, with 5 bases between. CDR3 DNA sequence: TGTGCCAGCAGCTTCTTCCCCTACGAGCAGTACTTC. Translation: CASSFFPYEQYF.

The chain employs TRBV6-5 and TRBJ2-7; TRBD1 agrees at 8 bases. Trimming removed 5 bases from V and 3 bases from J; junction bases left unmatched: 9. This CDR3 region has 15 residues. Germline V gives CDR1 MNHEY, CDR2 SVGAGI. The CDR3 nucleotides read TGTGCCAGCAGTAATCGACAGGGGAAGGGCTACGAGCAGTACTTC. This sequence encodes CASSNRQGKGYEQYF.

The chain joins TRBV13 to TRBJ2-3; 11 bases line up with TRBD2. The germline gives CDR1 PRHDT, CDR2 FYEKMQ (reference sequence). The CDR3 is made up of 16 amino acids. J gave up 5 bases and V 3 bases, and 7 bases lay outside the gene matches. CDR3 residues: CASSFRASGGIDTQYF. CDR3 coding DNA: TGTGCCAGCAGCTTTAGGGCTAGCGGGGGGATAGATACGCAGTATTTT.

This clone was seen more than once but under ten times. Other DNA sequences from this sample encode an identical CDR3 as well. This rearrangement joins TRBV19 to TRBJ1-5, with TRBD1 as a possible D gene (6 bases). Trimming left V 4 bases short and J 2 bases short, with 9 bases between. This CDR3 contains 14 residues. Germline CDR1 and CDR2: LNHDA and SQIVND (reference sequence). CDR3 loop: CASSTTGGNQPQHF. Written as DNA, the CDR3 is TGTGCCAGTAGTACGACAGGCGGCAATCAGCCCCAGCATTTT.

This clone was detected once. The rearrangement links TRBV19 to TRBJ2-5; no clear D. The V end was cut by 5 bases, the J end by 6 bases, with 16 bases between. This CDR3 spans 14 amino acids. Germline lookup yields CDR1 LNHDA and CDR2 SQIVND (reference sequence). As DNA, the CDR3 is TGTGCCAGTAGTGTGCGAAACTTGGAGAAGACCCAGTACTTC. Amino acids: CASSVRNLEKTQYF.

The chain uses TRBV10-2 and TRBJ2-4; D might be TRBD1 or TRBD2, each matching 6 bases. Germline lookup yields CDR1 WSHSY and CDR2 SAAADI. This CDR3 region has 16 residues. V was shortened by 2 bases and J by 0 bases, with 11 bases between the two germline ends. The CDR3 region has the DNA TGCGCCAGCAGTGAGGGGGGGCATATAGCCAAAAACATTCAGTACTTC. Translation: CASSEGGHIAKNIQYF.

CDR3 in DNA: TGTGCCATGGGACATAACACTGAAGCTTTCTTT. It yields the protein CAMGHNTEAFF. The V gene is TRBV10-3, the J gene TRBJ1-1, with D possibly TRBD1 on 6 matching bases. Germline values: CDR1 ENHRY, CDR2 SYGVKD. The CDR3 extends over 11 amino acids. V lost 9 bases to trimming and J lost 2 bases, with 7 bases between them.

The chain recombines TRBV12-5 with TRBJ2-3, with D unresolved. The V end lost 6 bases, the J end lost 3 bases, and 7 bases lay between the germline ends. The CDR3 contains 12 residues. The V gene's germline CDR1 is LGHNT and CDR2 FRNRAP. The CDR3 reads CASGTGTDTQYF. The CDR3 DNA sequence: TGTGCTAGTGGAACCGGGACAGATACGCAGTATTTT.